This entry lists 22 T cell receptor beta chains sequenced from one sample in a study of cytomegalovirus exposure and HLA in healthy donors. 13 Jbeta primers and 60 Vbeta primers were used for the PCR. Sequenced by immunoSEQ multiplex PCR; TCRdb stores in-frame clones only, minus some. The table lists more than 95,000 clones, 69% of them singletons, with more than 2.5% in the top ten. Sequencing was performed on PBMCs. Every receptor here comes from a man aged 25 to 40 in good health and CMV-seronegative.

The chain carries TRBV4-1 and TRBJ2-1; no firm D call. CDR3 length: 15 amino acids. The V gene lost 4 bases and the J gene lost 8 bases, with 18 bases spanning the gap. The germline V gene encodes CDR1 MGHRA and CDR2 YSYEKL. CDR3 sequence (DNA): TGCGCCAGCAGCCCCTCGTATCCGGTAGTCCATGAGCAGTTCTTC. Its protein product is CASSPSYPVVHEQFF.

This chain connects TRBV11-2 to TRBJ2-1, with TRBD2 identical over 11 bases. The CDR3 length is 17 residues. Germline lookup yields CDR1 SGHAT and CDR2 FQNNGV. The V and J ends lost 4 bases and 6 bases, in that order; junction bases with no gene match: 11. CDR3 sequence (DNA): TGTGCCAGCAGCTCCCGTCCCCCTAGCGGGAGGACCAATGAGCAGTTCTTC. It yields the protein CASSSRPPSGRTNEQFF.

This sequence joins TRBV18 and TRBJ1-3, with TRBD1 matching over 8 bases. Per the germline V gene, CDR1 is KGHSH and CDR2 is LQKENI. With V trimmed by 3 bases and J by 1 base, 5 bases remained unmatched. The CDR3 has 16 residues. The DNA for the CDR3 is TGTGCCAGCTCACCCTCAGGGGGCGAATCTGGAAACACCATATATTTT. This codes for CASSPSGGESGNTIYF. The full variable domain, its missing parts supplied by reference TRBV18 and TRBJ1-3, is NAGVMQNPRHLVRRRGQEARLRCSPMKGHSHVYWYRQLPEEGLKFMVYLQKENIIDESGMPKERFSAEFPKEGPSILRIQQVVRGDSAAYFCASSPSGGESGNTIYFGEGSWLTVV.

This clone has a handful of counts. The chain carries TRBV27 and TRBJ2-2, with 11 bases that match TRBD2. V gave up 3 bases and J gave up 0 bases; unmatched junction bases: 0. CDR3 length: 16 residues. Looked up from germline, CDR1 is MNHEY and CDR2 is SMNVEV (reference sequence). CDR3 nucleotides: TGTGCCAGCAGTTTGGGACTAGCGGCGAACACCGGGGAGCTGTTTTTT. It yields the protein CASSLGLAANTGELFF.

This rearrangement joins TRBV25-1 to TRBJ2-1; 11 nucleotides match TRBD2. The germline V gene has CDR1 MGHDK and CDR2 SYGVNS. The length of the CDR3 is 17 residues. The trim removed 3 bases at V and 9 bases at J, leaving 13 bases unmatched. CDR3 nucleotides: TGTGCCAGCAGTGACCCTCAACCCCTAGCGGGAGGAGGTGAGCAGTTCTTC. Its protein is CASSDPQPLAGGGEQFF.

The chain has TRBV4-1 and TRBJ1-4, with D possibly being TRBD1 (5 bases). Trimming pared 1 base from V and 2 bases from J, leaving 11 bases between. The germline CDR1 and CDR2 sequences are MGHRA and YSYEKL. The CDR3 loop spans 16 amino acids. Written as DNA, the CDR3 is TGCGCCAGCAGCCAAGGGTGGGGCGGCACTAATGAAAAACTGTTTTTT. This translates into CASSQGWGGTNEKLFF.

The V and J genes are TRBV5-5 and TRBJ2-1; 9 bases line up with TRBD2. Germline CDR1 is SGHKS and CDR2 is YYEKEE (reference sequence). V lost 1 base to trimming and J lost 4 bases; unmatched junction nucleotides: 9. CDR3 size: 17 residues. The CDR3 DNA is TGTGCCAGCAGCTTGTTGGGTAGCGGGAGTGTATACAATGAGCAGTTCTTC. It yields the protein CASSLLGSGSVYNEQFF.

The rearrangement uses TRBV30 and TRBJ1-5; TRBD1 matches 9 bases. The trim removed 1 base at V and 11 bases at J, leaving 9 bases unmatched. The V gene's germline CDR1 is GTSNPN and CDR2 SVGIG (reference sequence). The CDR3 spans 14 residues. CDR3 nucleotides: TGTGCCTGGAGTGAAGGGACAGGGCTCGCGGCCCAGCATTTT. This encodes CAWSEGTGLAAQHF.

The rearrangement joins TRBV11-2 to TRBJ2-1; possibly TRBD1 for D (5 bases). The CDR3 has 14 residues. V shed 1 base and J shed 4 bases, with 8 bases lying between them. Germline V gene lookup returns CDR1 SGHAT and CDR2 FQNNGV. The CDR3 loop reads CASSLAGSYNEQFF. The CDR3, as DNA: TGTGCCAGCAGCTTAGCAGGGTCATACAATGAGCAGTTCTTC.

The genes are TRBV6-6 and TRBJ2-3; TRBD2 agrees at 10 bases. V shed 6 bases and J 5 bases; nucleotides not matched to a gene: 11. Germline V CDR1 and CDR2: MNHNY, SVGAGI (reference sequence). The CDR3 is 16 amino acids. CDR3 nucleotides: TGTGCCAGCAGCTACATCACTAGCGGGGCCCGAGATACGCAGTATTTT. Its translation: CASSYITSGARDTQYF.

The chain combines TRBV18 with TRBJ1-4; a weak D match, TRBD1 (5 bases). V was pared by 5 bases and J by 8 bases, with 15 bases between. Germline CDR1 KGHSH, CDR2 LQKENI. The CDR3 totals 14 residues. In DNA form, the CDR3 reads TGTGCCAGCTCAATCCCGTCGTCAGGGGAAAAACTGTTTTTT. Translating it yields CASSIPSSGEKLFF.

The chain uses TRBV6-6 and TRBJ2-1, with 12 nucleotides matching TRBD1. The CDR3 has 15 amino acids. The J segment lost 6 bases and the V segment lost 6 bases, leaving 6 bases of the junction unmatched. Germline V gives CDR1 MNHNY, CDR2 SVGAGI (reference sequence). The CDR3 loop is CASRPGTGGRNEQFF. CDR3 DNA: TGTGCCAGCAGGCCCGGGACAGGGGGCCGCAATGAGCAGTTCTTC.

This sequence joins TRBV5-4 and TRBJ2-5, with 11 bases that match TRBD1. With V trimmed by 0 bases and J by 4 bases, 2 bases remained unmatched. Germline loops: CDR1 SGHNT, CDR2 YYREEE (reference sequence). The CDR3 runs to 15 residues. The chain's CDR3 is CASSLGTGGIETQYF. The DNA for the CDR3 is TGTGCCAGCAGCTTGGGGACAGGGGGCATAGAGACCCAGTACTTC.

The J gene is TRBJ2-7, the V gene TRBV27; 10 bases agree with TRBD2. Trimming took 6 bases from V and 0 from J; bases not matched to a gene: 2. Per the germline V gene, CDR1 is MNHEY and CDR2 is SMNVEV (reference sequence). This CDR3 has 14 residues. CDR3 sequence: CASRLAGGSYEQYF. The CDR3 region has the DNA TGTGCCAGCAGGTTAGCGGGAGGCTCCTACGAGCAGTACTTC.

This clone was detected only once. The chain has TRBV29-1 and TRBJ2-3; 8 bases agree with TRBD1. V dropped 7 bases and J dropped 2; count of bases not matched to a gene: 2. Per the germline V gene, CDR1 is SQVTM and CDR2 is ANQGSEA. CDR3 size: 12 residues. The CDR3, as DNA: TGCAGCGGGGACAGGTTCACAGATACGCAGTATTTT. Translating gives CSGDRFTDTQYF.

This chain uses TRBV19 with TRBJ2-7, with D perhaps TRBD2 (6 bases). Trimming stripped 1 base from V and 2 bases from J, with 18 bases between. This CDR3 has 17 amino acids. Germline lookup yields CDR1 LNHDA and CDR2 SQIVND (reference sequence). The CDR3 region is CASSIGRDSLRPYEQYF. CDR3 sequence (DNA): TGTGCCAGTAGTATAGGGCGGGATTCTCTTAGACCCTACGAGCAGTACTTC.

This chain uses TRBV28 with TRBJ1-1; D may be TRBD1 (5 bases). Germline CDR1 reads MDHEN; CDR2 reads SYDVKM. This CDR3 is 14 amino acids long. With 4 bases removed from V and 4 bases from J, the gap between germline ends came to 13 bases. Here the CDR3 reads CASSSNLGGTEAFF. DNA for the CDR3: TGTGCCAGCAGTTCCAACCTCGGGGGCACTGAAGCTTTCTTT.

The gene calls are TRBV30 and TRBJ1-4, with D unresolved. V was cut by 3 bases and J by 5 bases, with 22 bases left in between. Germline V gene data show CDR1 as GTSNPN and CDR2 as SVGIG (reference sequence). The CDR3 spans 17 residues. The CDR3 sequence: CAWRPEPGILRNEKLFF. The CDR3, as DNA: TGTGCCTGGAGACCGGAACCGGGGATCTTACGGAATGAAAAACTGTTTTTT.

The chain combines TRBV11-3 with TRBJ1-1; D gene uncertain. The ends were cut back, 3 bases at V and 3 bases at J, with 11 bases in the middle. The CDR3 has 14 residues. Germline CDR1 is SGHNT and CDR2 is YENEEA. The CDR3 nucleotides are TGTGCCAGCAGCTTCTCGTCCTCGGACACTGAAGCTTTCTTT. Protein product: CASSFSSSDTEAFF.

V and J are TRBV29-1 and TRBJ2-2; D is ambiguous. The CDR3 length is 14 residues. Germline CDR1 is SQVTM and CDR2 is ANQGSEA. V lost 4 bases and J 2 bases, leaving 11 bases between the germline ends. The CDR3 nucleotides are TGCAGCGTTGGCGATGGGCCCAACACCGGGGAGCTGTTTTTT. Its translation: CSVGDGPNTGELFF.

V usage is TRBV7-2 and J usage is TRBJ1-1; D might be TRBD1 (6 bases). The CDR3 consists of 14 residues. The V and J ends lost 2 bases and 5 bases respectively, with 12 bases between them. Germline CDR1 and CDR2: SGHTA and FQGNSA. The CDR3 loop reads CASSLRGGETEAFF. CDR3 nucleotides: TGTGCCAGCAGCTTAAGGGGGGGAGAGACTGAAGCTTTCTTT.

The chain has TRBV4-1 and TRBJ2-3; 9 bases match TRBD2. The CDR3 covers 16 residues. The V gene's germline CDR1 is MGHRA and CDR2 YSYEKL. Trimming removed 0 bases from V and 4 bases from J; junction bases left unmatched: 5. CDR3: CASSQDLAGHSDTQYF. For the CDR3, the DNA is TGCGCCAGCAGCCAAGATCTAGCGGGACATTCAGATACGCAGTATTTT.